Each of the 10 T cell receptor beta chains below was sequenced from the same sample in a study of blood T cells in healthy people across ages. Primers used in a second PCR of roughly 6 to 11 cycles were a sample-barcoded 5' primer and a J-beta primer mix. One entry per CDR3 protein, called by TCRdb with MiXCR from the 5' RACE reads. The top ten clones hold approximately 2.9% of a sample with 750,000 to 950,000 distinct CDR3 sequences, roughly 24% of them seen once. These data were also reused for a study on T cells of mothers and their children.

The specimen was blood. The receptors were gathered from a boy between 10 and 17 years old in good health.

This clonotype was counted at least ten times. The gene calls are TRBV20-1 and TRBJ2-5; TRBD2 matches at 7 bases. The J call may be incorrect, as the DNA end agrees better with TRBJ2-7. Germline CDR1 DFQATT, CDR2 SNEGSKA (reference sequence). This CDR3 spans 14 amino acids. Here the CDR3 reads CSAREAGNSYEQYF. The DNA for the CDR3 is TGCAGTGCGCGCGAAGCGGGGAACTCCTACGAGCAGTACTTC.

In its sample, this clonotype was seen a few times. The chain couples TRBV9 to TRBJ1-5; D is unresolved. CDR3 length: 13 amino acids. Trimming cost V 0 bases and J 3 bases, with 4 bases left between them. Germline V CDR1 and CDR2: SGDLS, YYNGEE. CDR3: CASSVDDNQPQHF. The CDR3 DNA follows: TGTGCCAGCAGCGTAGATGACAATCAGCCCCAGCATTTT.

The table lists this clonotype with a few counts. The chain joins TRBV24-1 to TRBJ2-4, with D possibly matching TRBD2 (5 bases). The CDR3 is 14 residues long. V was trimmed by 5 bases and J by 8 bases, leaving 15 bases between them. Germline CDR1 reads KGHDR; CDR2 reads SFDVKD. CDR3 region: CATSGGESGDIQYF. The CDR3 region has the DNA TGTGCCACCAGTGGTGGGGAGTCCGGAGACATTCAGTACTTC.

This clonotype was counted many times. The rearrangement joins TRBV29-1 to TRBJ2-7; D not certain. Deletions cut 4 bases from V and 4 bases from J, with 20 bases between. There are 15 residues in the CDR3. In germline, CDR1 is SQVTM, CDR2 ANQGSEA. This CDR3 reads CSVGSVWEGRYEQYF. The CDR3 DNA reads as TGCAGCGTTGGGTCAGTATGGGAAGGTCGATACGAGCAGTACTTC.

This clonotype was observed a handful of times. V and J are TRBV29-1 and TRBJ1-1; D unclear. CDR3 length: 12 residues. The V gene lost 4 bases and the J gene lost 2 bases, with 8 bases spanning the gap. The germline V gene has CDR1 SQVTM and CDR2 ANQGSEA. The DNA for the CDR3 is TGCAGCGTTGGAACCGATAACACTGAAGCTTTCTTT. Encoded protein: CSVGTDNTEAFF.

The chain has TRBV6-6 and TRBJ1-3; possibly TRBD1 for D (6 bases). Looked up from germline, CDR1 is MNHNY and CDR2 is SVGAGI (reference sequence). V lost 2 bases and J lost 2, with 10 bases in between. This CDR3 spans 15 amino acids. The chain's CDR3 is CASSYGGSAGNTIYF. The DNA of the CDR3 is TGTGCCAGCAGTTACGGGGGCTCGGCTGGAAACACCATATATTTT.

A few counts support this clonotype. The chain couples TRBV20-1 to TRBJ2-7; a weak D match, TRBD1 (6 bases). Germline V CDR1 and CDR2: DFQATT, SNEGSKA (reference sequence). The CDR3 has 16 residues. Trimming removed 0 bases from V and 2 bases from J, with 17 bases in between. The CDR3 sequence: CSARDHPGDRTYEQYF. The CDR3 DNA reads as TGCAGTGCTAGAGATCACCCTGGAGACAGGACCTACGAGCAGTACTTC.

The gene calls are TRBV5-1 and TRBJ1-2, with unresolved D. The CDR3 length is 14 residues. Germline CDR1 SGHRS, CDR2 YFSETQ. Trimming took off 0 bases at V and 2 bases at J, with 8 bases between the two ends. CDR3 in amino acids: CASSLGSVNYGYTF. CDR3 coding DNA: TGCGCCAGCAGCTTGGGCAGCGTAAACTATGGCTACACCTTC.

This clonotype was seen a handful of times. The rearrangement joins TRBV5-1 to TRBJ2-1; the match to TRBD1 covers 7 bases. The CDR3 sequence is 16 residues long. With V trimmed by 4 bases and J by 2 bases, 9 bases remained unmatched. The germline V gene has CDR1 SGHRS and CDR2 YFSETQ. The CDR3 DNA is TGCGCCAGCAGCGGTCGACAGGGAATGGCCTACAATGAGCAGTTCTTC. Protein product: CASSGRQGMAYNEQFF.

The chain employs TRBV28 and TRBJ2-5; possible D gene TRBD2, 6 bases. Trimming pared 4 bases from V and 7 bases from J, leaving 16 bases between. The CDR3 covers 14 residues. CDR1 MDHEN and CDR2 SYDVKM come from the germline V gene. The CDR3 loop is CASSSGGVAATQYF. The CDR3 DNA sequence: TGTGCCAGCAGTTCGGGCGGGGTCGCAGCGACCCAGTACTTC.